A single sample is the source of the 9 T cell receptor beta chains below, sequenced in a study of T cells in narcolepsy. Here immunoSEQ multiplex PCR was the method, and the copy in TCRdb shows in-frame clones only, minus some. Seen here are fewer than 30,000 clones, 85% observed once, and the top ten hold under 1.5%. Material: CD45RA- memory CD4+ T cells from PBMCs. The origin of the receptors is a human donor with narcolepsy.

This clone was seen once. This chain uses TRBV5-1 with TRBJ1-2; no clear D. CDR3 size: 13 residues. Germline CDR1 and CDR2: SGHRS and YFSETQ. Trimming stripped 0 bases from V and 4 bases from J, with 7 bases between. CDR3 nucleotide sequence: TGCGCCAGCAGCTTGGACGGGTCCTATGGCTACACCTTC. This codes for CASSLDGSYGYTF. The complete variable domain, with remaining parts taken from reference TRBV5-1 and TRBJ1-2, reads KAGVTQTPRYLIKTRGQQVTLSCSPISGHRSVSWYQQTPGQGLQFLFEYFSETQRNKGNFPGRFSGRQFSNSRSEMNVSTLELGDSALYLCASSLDGSYGYTFGSGTRLTVV.

This chain joins TRBV2 and TRBJ2-7, with 7 bases identical to TRBD2. CDR1 is SNHLY and CDR2 is FYNNEI in the germline V gene. The length of the CDR3 is 16 residues. The trim removed 5 bases at V and 2 bases at J, leaving 12 bases unmatched. CDR3 sequence reads: CASSPSAGRVPYEQYF. The CDR3 DNA is TGTGCCAGCAGTCCCTCGGCGGGGAGGGTCCCCTACGAGCAGTACTTC.

In DNA form, the CDR3 reads TGTGCCAGCAGCTTCGCCGGGAGAACCTACGAGCAGTACTTC. Amino acids: CASSFAGRTYEQYF. The V call is TRBV5-6, the J call TRBJ2-7, with TRBD2 as a possible D gene (6 bases). V was pared by 2 bases and J by 2 bases, with 11 bases between. The germline gives CDR1 SGHDT, CDR2 YYEEEE. The CDR3 has 14 amino acids. The entire variable domain, with the rest obtained from reference TRBV5-6 and TRBJ2-7, is as follows: DAGVTQSPTHLIKTRGQQVTLRCSPKSGHDTVSWYQQALGQGPQFIFQYYEEEERQRGNFPDRFSGHQFPNYSSELNVNALLLGDSALYLCASSFAGRTYEQYFGPGTRLTVT.

The chain has TRBV7-2 and TRBJ2-1; 9 nucleotides align to TRBD2. CDR1 is SGHTA, CDR2 FQGNSA, per germline. Trimming at V came to 3 bases and at J to 8 bases, leaving 5 bases not matched to a gene. The CDR3 runs to 14 residues. Here the CDR3 reads CASSFSGGTDEQFF. The CDR3 region has the DNA TGTGCCAGCAGCTTCAGCGGGGGGACGGATGAGCAGTTCTTC.

V gene TRBV7-2 combines with J gene TRBJ2-1, with 7 bases fitting TRBD1. The CDR3 spans 12 residues. Trimming cost V 4 bases and J 8 bases; bases outside gene matches: 2. The germline gives CDR1 SGHTA, CDR2 FQGNSA. The CDR3, as DNA: TGTGCCAGCAGCTCTACAGGGGATGAGCAGTTCTTC. Its translation: CASSSTGDEQFF.

The chain uses TRBV7-9 and TRBJ2-1, with 9 bases lining up with TRBD2. The germline V gene has CDR1 SEHNR and CDR2 FQNEAQ (reference sequence). The CDR3 consists of 15 residues. With 1 base clipped from V and 7 bases from J, the junction kept 5 bases outside the gene matches. This CDR3 is CASSLGLAGSNEQFF. CDR3 in DNA: TGTGCCAGCAGCTTAGGGCTAGCGGGATCAAATGAGCAGTTCTTC.

This clone was detected only once. J is TRBJ2-5 and V is TRBV18; D is perhaps TRBD2 (5 bases). The DNA end is more similar to TRBJ2-7, so the J call may be wrong. The germline V gene encodes CDR1 KGHSH and CDR2 LQKENI. The CDR3 loop spans 13 amino acids. The chain's CDR3 is CASSPYGVYEQYF. The CDR3 nucleotides read TGTGCCAGCTCACCATACGGGGTCTACGAGCAGTACTTC.

This chain links TRBV28 with TRBJ1-3; 8 bases fit TRBD1. V lost 6 bases, J lost 0 bases, and 4 bases stayed unmatched. This CDR3 is 15 amino acids long. CDR1 is MDHEN, CDR2 SYDVKM, per germline. The CDR3 bases are TGTGCCAGCAGCCTGGGACAGGTCTCTGGAAACACCATATATTTT. Translation gives CASSLGQVSGNTIYF.

This rearrangement joins TRBV7-9 to TRBJ1-1; TRBD1 might be the D (6 bases). The CDR3 has 14 amino acids. Trimming stripped 5 bases from V and 5 bases from J, with 15 bases between. Looked up from germline, CDR1 is SEHNR and CDR2 is FQNEAQ (reference sequence). In DNA, the CDR3 is TGTGCCAGCAGCCCAACAGGGAGGGGGACTGAAGCTTTCTTT. Encoded protein: CASSPTGRGTEAFF. Full variable domain (rest looked up from reference TRBV7-9 and TRBJ1-1): DTGVSQNPRHKITKRGQNVTFRCDPISEHNRLYWYRQTLGQGPEFLTYFQNEAQLEKSRLLSDRFSAERPKGSFSTLEIQRTEQGDSAMYLCASSPTGRGTEAFFGQGTRLTVV.